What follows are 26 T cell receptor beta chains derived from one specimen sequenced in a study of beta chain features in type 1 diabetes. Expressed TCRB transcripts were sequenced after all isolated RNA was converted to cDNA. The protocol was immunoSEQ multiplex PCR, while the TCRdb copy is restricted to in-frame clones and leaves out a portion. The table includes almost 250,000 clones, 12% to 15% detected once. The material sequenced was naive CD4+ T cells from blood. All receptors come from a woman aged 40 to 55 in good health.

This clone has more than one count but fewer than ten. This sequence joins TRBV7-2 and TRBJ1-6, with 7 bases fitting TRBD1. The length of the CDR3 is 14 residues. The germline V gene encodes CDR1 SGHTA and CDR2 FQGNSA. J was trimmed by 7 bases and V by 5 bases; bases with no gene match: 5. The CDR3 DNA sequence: TGTGCCAGCAGCCGGGACAGCACCAATTCACCCCTCCACTTT. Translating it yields CASSRDSTNSPLHF.

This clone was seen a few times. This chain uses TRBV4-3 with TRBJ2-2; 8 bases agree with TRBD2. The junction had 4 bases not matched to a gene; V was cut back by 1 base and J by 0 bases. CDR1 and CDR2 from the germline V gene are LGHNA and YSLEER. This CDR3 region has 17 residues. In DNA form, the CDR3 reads TGCGCCAGCAGCCAAGGGGCCGGGGGGGCGAACACCGGGGAGCTGTTTTTT. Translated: CASSQGAGGANTGELFF.

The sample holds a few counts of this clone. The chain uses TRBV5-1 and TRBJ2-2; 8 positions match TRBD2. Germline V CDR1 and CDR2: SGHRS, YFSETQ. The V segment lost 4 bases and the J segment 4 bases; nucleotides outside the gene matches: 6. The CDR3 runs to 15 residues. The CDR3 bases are TGCGCCAGCAGCCCCGCGGGGGGACTCACCGGGGAGCTGTTTTTT. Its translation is CASSPAGGLTGELFF.

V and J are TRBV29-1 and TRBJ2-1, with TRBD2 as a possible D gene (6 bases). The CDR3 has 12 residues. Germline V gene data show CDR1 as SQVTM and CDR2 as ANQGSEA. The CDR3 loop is CTSFGGAGQQFF. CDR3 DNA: TGCACCTCCTTCGGCGGGGCGGGTCAGCAGTTCTTC.

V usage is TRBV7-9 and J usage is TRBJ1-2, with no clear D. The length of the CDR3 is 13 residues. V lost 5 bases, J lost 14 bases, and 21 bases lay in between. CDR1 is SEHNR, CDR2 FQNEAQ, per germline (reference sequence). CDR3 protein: CASSLSIESTGTF. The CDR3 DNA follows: TGTGCCAGCAGCCTCTCCATTGAGTCAACCGGGACCTTC.

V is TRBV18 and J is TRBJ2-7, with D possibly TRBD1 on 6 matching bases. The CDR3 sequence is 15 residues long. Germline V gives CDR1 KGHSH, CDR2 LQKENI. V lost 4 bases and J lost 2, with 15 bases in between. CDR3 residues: CASSLRDKGAYEQYF. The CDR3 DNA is TGTGCCAGCTCACTTCGGGACAAGGGGGCCTACGAGCAGTACTTC.

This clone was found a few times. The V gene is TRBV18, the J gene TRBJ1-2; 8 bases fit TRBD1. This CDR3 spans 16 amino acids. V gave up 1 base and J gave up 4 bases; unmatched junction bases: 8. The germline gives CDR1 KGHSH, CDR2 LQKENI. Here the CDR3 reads CASSPQDRVVGYGYTF. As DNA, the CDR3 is TGTGCCAGCTCACCACAGGACAGGGTGGTTGGCTATGGCTACACCTTC. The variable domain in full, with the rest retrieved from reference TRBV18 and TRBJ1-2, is NAGVMQNPRHLVRRRGQEARLRCSPMKGHSHVYWYRQLPEEGLKFMVYLQKENIIDESGMPKERFSAEFPKEGPSILRIQQVVRGDSAAYFCASSPQDRVVGYGYTFGSGTRLTVV.

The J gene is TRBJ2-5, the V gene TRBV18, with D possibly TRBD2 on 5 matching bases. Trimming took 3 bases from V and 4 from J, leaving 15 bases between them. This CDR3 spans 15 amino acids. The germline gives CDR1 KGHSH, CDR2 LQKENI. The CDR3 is CASSPGVTFPETQYF. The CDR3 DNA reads TGTGCCAGCTCACCCGGGGTGACGTTTCCAGAGACCCAGTACTTC.

The CDR3 protein is CASSPERGYPYEQYF. The CDR3 DNA reads as TGTGCCAGCAGCCCTGAAAGGGGGTATCCATACGAGCAGTACTTC. V usage is TRBV7-2 and J usage is TRBJ2-7; TRBD1 is a possible D gene (6 bases). The CDR3 has 15 residues. Per the germline V gene, CDR1 is SGHTA and CDR2 is FQGNSA. The V and J ends lost 5 bases and 4 bases respectively, with 18 bases between them.

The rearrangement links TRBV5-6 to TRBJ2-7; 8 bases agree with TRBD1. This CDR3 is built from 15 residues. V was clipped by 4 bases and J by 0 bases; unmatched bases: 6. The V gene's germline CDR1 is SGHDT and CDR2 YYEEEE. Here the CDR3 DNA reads TGTGCCAGCAGCGCCGGGACAGGTAGCTCCTACGAGCAGTACTTC. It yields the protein CASSAGTGSSYEQYF.

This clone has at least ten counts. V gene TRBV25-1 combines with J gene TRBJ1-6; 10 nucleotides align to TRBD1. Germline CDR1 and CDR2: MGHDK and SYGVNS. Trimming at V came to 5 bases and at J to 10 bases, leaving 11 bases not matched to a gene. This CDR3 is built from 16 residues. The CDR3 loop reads CASSQPLGTGVSPLHF. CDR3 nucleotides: TGTGCCAGCAGTCAACCTTTGGGGACAGGGGTATCACCCCTCCACTTT. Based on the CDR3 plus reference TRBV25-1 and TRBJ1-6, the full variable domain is EADIYQTPRYLVIGTGKKITLECSQTMGHDKMYWYQQDPGMELHLIHYSYGVNSTEKGDLSSESTVSRIRTEHFPLTLESARPSHTSQYLCASSQPLGTGVSPLHFGNGTRLTVT.

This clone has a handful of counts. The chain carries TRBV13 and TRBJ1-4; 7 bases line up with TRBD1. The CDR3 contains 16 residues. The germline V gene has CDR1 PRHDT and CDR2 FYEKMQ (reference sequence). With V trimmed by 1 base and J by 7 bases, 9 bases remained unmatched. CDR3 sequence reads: CASSLEGTGTAEKLFF. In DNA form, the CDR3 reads TGTGCCAGCAGCTTAGAGGGCACCGGGACAGCTGAAAAACTGTTTTTT. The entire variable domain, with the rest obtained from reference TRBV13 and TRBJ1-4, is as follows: AAGVIQSPRHLIKEKRETATLKCYPIPRHDTVYWYQQGPGQDPQFLISFYEKMQSDKGSIPDRFSAQQFSDYHSELNMSSLELGDSALYFCASSLEGTGTAEKLFFGSGTQLSVL.

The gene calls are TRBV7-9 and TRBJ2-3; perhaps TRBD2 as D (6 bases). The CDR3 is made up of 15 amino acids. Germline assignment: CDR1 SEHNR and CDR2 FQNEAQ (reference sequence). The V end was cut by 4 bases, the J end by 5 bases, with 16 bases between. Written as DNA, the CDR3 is TGTGCCAGCAGCTCCTCGACTAGGAGAGGAGATACGCAGTATTTT. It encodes CASSSSTRRGDTQYF.

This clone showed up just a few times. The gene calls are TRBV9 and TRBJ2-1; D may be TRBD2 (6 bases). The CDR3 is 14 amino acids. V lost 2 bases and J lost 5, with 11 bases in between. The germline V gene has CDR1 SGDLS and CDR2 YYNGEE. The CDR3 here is CASSVGTPNNEQFF. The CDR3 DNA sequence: TGTGCCAGCAGCGTTGGGACTCCAAACAATGAGCAGTTCTTC.

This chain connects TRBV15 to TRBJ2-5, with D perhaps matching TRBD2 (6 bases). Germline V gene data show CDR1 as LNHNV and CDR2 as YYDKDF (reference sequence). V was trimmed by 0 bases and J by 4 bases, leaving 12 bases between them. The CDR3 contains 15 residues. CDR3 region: CATSRDYTAGETQYF. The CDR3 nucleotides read TGTGCCACCAGCAGAGATTATACAGCGGGAGAGACCCAGTACTTC.

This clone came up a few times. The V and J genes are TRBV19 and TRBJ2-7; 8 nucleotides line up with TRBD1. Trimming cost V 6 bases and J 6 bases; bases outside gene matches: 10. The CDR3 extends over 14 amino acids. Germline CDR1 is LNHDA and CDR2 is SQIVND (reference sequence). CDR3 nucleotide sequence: TGTGCCAGTAGGCCGGGGCAGGGGGCCATCGAGCAGTACTTC. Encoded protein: CASRPGQGAIEQYF.

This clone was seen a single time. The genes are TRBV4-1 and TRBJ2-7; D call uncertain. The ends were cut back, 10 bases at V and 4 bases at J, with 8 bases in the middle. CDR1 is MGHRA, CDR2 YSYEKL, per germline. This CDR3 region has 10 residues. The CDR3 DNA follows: TGCGCCACCAAGAGGTACGAGCAGTACTTC. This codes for CATKRYEQYF.

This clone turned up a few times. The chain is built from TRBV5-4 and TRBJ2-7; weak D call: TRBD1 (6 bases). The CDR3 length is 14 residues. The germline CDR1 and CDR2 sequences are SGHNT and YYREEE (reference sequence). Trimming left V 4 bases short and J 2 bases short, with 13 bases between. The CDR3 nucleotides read TGTGCCAGCAGCCCAGGGACATTCCCCTACGAGCAGTACTTC. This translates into CASSPGTFPYEQYF.

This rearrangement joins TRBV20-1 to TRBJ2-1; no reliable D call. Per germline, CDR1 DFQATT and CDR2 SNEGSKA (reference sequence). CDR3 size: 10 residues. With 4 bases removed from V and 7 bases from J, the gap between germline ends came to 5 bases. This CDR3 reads CSAIRNEQFF. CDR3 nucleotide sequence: TGCAGTGCTATCAGAAATGAGCAGTTCTTC.

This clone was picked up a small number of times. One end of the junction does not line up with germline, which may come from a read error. This chain's CDR3 is CASSRQGIPHF. CDR3 DNA sequence: TGTGCCAGCAGCCGACAGGGGATCCCTCATTTC. This chain links TRBV14 with TRBJ1-2; 8 bases align to TRBD1. Germline V gene lookup returns CDR1 SGHDN and CDR2 FVKESK. This CDR3 is 11 amino acids long. Variable domain in full (rest from reference TRBV14 and TRBJ1-2): EAGVTQFPSHSVIEKGQTVTLRCDPISGHDNLYWYRRVMGKEIKFLLHFVKESKQDESGMPNNRFLAERTGGTYSTLKVQPAELEDSGVYFCASSRQGIPHFGSGTRLTVV.

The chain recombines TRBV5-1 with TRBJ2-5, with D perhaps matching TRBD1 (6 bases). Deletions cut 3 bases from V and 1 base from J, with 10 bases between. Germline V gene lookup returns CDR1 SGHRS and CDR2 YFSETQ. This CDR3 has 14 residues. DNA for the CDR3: TGCGCCAGCAGCTACAGGGACGTCCAAGAGACCCAGTACTTC. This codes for CASSYRDVQETQYF.

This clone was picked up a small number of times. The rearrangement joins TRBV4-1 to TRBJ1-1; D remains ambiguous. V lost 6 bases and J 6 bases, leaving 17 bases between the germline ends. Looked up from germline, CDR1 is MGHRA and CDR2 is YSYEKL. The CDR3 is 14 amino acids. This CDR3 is CASRLLAGNAEAFF. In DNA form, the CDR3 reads TGCGCCAGCAGACTACTTGCGGGGAATGCTGAAGCTTTCTTT.

The CDR3 region has the DNA TGTGCCACCAGCAGGGACAGAAATCAGCCCCAGCATTTT. This sequence encodes CATSRDRNQPQHF. The V and J genes are TRBV15 and TRBJ1-5; D may be TRBD1 (6 bases). CDR1 is LNHNV, CDR2 YYDKDF, per germline (reference sequence). This CDR3 has 13 amino acids. V lost 3 bases and J lost 4, with 7 bases in between.

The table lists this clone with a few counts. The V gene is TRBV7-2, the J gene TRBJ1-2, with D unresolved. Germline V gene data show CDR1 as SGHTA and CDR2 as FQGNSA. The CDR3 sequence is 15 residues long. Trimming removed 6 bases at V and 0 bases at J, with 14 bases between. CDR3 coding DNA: TGTGCCAGCAGTTTAATTCCGGAGTCTAACTATGGCTACACCTTC. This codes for CASSLIPESNYGYTF.

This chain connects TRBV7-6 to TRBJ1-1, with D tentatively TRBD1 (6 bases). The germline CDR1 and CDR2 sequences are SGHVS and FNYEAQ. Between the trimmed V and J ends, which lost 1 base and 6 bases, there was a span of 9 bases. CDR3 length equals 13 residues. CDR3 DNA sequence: TGTGCCAGCAGCTTAGAACAGGGCTCTGAAGCTTTCTTT. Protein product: CASSLEQGSEAFF. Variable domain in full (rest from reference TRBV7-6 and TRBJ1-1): GAGVSQSPRYKVTKRGQDVALRCDPISGHVSLYWYRQALGQGPEFLTYFNYEAQQDKSGLPNDRFSAERPEGSISTLTIQRTEQRDSAMYRCASSLEQGSEAFFGQGTRLTVV.

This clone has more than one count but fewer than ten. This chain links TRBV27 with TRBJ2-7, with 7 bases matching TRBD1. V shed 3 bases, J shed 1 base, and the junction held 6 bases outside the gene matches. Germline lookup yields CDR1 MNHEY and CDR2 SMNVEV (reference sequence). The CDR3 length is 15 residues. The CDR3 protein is CASSFGQALSYEQYF. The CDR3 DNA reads TGTGCCAGCAGTTTCGGACAGGCTCTTTCCTACGAGCAGTACTTC.